Detailed here is one T cell receptor beta chain. Its specificity is unknown. These data are taken from a study of cytomegalovirus exposure and HLA in healthy donors. The donors, nominally healthy at sampling, likely had unrecorded immune exposures. V lost 6 bases, J lost 1 base, and 0 bases stayed unmatched. The CDR3 is 13 amino acids. CDR1 and CDR2 (germline): SGHTA, FQGNSA. Study results and limitations: Immune exposure data for these donors was limited to CMV serostatus. Reports indicated that the classifier achieved high specificity and sensitivity in diagnosing cytomegalovirus status.

The PCR ran on 60 Vbeta and 13 Jbeta primers. The protocol was immunoSEQ multiplex PCR, while the TCRdb copy is restricted to in-frame clones and leaves out a portion. The sample lists about 170,000 clones, under 80% seen once, with over 2.5% in the top ten. The chain uses TRBV7-2 and TRBJ2-3, with 8 bases identical to TRBD2. The TCR comes from a man aged 35 to 55 in good health and CMV-seronegative. The source material was PBMCs. This CDR3 reads CASRAGGTDTQYF. CDR3 DNA sequence: TGTGCCAGCAGAGCGGGAGGCACAGATACGCAGTATTTT.